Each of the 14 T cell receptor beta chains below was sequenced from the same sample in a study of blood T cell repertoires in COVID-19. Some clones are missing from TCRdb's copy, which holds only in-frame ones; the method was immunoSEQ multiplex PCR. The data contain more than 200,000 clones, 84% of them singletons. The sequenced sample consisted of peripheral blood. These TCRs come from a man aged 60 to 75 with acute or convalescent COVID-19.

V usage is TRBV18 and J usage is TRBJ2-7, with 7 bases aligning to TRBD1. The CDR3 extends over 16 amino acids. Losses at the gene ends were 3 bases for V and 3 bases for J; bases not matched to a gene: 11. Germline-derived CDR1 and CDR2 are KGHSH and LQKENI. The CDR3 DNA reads TGTGCCAGCTCACCTTACGACAGGGCCGTGGGCTACGAGCAGTACTTC. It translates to CASSPYDRAVGYEQYF.

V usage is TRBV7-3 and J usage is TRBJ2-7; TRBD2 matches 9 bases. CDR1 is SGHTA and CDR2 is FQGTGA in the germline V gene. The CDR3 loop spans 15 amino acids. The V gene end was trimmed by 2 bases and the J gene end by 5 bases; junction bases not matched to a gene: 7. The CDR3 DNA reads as TGTGCCAGCAGCTTACGAGCGGGAGGTCACGACGAGCAGTACTTC. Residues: CASSLRAGGHDEQYF.

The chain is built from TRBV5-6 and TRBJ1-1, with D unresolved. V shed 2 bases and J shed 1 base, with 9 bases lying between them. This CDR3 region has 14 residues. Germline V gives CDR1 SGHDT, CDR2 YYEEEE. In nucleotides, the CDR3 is TGTGCCAGCAGCTTACGATCAGGGAACACTGAAGCTTTCTTT. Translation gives CASSLRSGNTEAFF.

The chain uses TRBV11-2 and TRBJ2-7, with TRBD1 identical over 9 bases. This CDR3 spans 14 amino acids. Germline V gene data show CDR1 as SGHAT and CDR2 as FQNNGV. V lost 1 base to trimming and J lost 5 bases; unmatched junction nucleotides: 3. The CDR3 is CASSLGGQGNEQYF. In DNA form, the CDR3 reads TGTGCCAGCAGCTTAGGAGGACAGGGGAACGAGCAGTACTTC.

The CDR3 is CASSLVWDSEYEQYF. CDR3 nucleotides: TGCGCCAGCAGCTTGGTGTGGGACTCGGAATACGAGCAGTACTTC. The rearrangement links TRBV5-1 to TRBJ2-7; D possibly corresponds to TRBD2 (6 bases). The germline V and J ends were trimmed by 0 bases and 4 bases, with 14 bases remaining between them. Looked up from germline, CDR1 is SGHRS and CDR2 is YFSETQ. CDR3 length equals 15 residues.

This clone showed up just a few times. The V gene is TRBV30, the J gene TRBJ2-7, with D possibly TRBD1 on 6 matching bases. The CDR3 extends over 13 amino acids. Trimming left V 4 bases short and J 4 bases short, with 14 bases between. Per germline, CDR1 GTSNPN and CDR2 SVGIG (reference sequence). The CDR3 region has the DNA TGTGCCTGGAATGGGGTCAGGGGATACGAGCAGTACTTC. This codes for CAWNGVRGYEQYF.

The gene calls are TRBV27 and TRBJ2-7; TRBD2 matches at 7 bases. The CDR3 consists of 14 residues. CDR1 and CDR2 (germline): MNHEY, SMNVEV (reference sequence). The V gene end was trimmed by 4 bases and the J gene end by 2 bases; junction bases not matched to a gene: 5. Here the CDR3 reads CASSSQAGPYEQYF. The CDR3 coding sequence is TGTGCCAGCAGTTCTCAAGCGGGACCCTACGAGCAGTACTTC.

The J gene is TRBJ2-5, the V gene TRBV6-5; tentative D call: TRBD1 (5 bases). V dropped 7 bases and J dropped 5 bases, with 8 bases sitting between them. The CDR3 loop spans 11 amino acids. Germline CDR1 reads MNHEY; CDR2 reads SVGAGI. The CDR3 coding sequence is TGTGCCAGCACCCAGGGCGAGACCCAGTACTTC. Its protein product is CASTQGETQYF.

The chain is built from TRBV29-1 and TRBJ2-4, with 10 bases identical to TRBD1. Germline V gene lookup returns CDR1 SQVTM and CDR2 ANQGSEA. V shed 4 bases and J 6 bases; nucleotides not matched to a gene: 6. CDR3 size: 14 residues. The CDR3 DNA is TGCAGCGTTGCCCTGGGACAGGGGAGAAACATTCAGTACTTC. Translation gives CSVALGQGRNIQYF.

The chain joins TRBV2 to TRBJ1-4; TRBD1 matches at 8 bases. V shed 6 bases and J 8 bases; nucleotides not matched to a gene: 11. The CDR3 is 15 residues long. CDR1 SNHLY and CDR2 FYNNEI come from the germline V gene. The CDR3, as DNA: TGTGCCAGCAGCCAAAACACGGGACAGGTAGAAAAACTGTTTTTT. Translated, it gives CASSQNTGQVEKLFF.

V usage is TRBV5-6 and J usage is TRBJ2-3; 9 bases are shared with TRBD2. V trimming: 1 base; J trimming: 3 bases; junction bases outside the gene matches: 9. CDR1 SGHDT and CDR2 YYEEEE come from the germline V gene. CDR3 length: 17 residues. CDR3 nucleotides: TGTGCCAGCAGCTTGCGACTAGCGGAGCGCCTAACAGATACGCAGTATTTT. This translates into CASSLRLAERLTDTQYF.

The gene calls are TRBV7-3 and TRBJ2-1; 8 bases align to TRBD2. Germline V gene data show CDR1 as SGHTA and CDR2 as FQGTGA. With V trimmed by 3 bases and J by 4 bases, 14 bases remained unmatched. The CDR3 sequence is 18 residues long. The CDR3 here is CASSFIPSPGLGYNEQFF. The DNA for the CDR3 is TGTGCCAGCAGCTTCATTCCCAGCCCGGGACTAGGTTACAATGAGCAGTTCTTC.

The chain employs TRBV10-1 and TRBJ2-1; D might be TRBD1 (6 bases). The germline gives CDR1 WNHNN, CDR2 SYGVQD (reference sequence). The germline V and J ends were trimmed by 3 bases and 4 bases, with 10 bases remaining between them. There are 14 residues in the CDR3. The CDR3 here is CASSEGTQYNEQFF. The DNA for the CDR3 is TGCGCCAGCAGTGAAGGGACACAATACAATGAGCAGTTCTTC.

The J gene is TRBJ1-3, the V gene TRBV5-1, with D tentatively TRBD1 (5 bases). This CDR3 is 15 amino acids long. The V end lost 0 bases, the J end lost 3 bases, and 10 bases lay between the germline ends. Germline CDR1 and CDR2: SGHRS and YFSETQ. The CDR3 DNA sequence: TGCGCCAGCAGCTTGGGACAGCTGATTGGAAACACCATATATTTT. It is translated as CASSLGQLIGNTIYF.